This entry describes one T cell receptor (beta chain). Given a much more abundant clone one base away, this may be a read error. The data were obtained in a study of blood T cells in healthy people across ages. Germline CDR1 and CDR2: SGHRS and YFSETQ. The CDR3 loop spans 14 amino acids. For the second PCR, which ran for 7 to 11 cycles, a sample-barcoded 5' primer and a J-beta primer mix were used. One entry per CDR3 protein results from TCRdb running MiXCR on the 5' RACE reads. The profile shows about 1.1 million distinct CDR3 sequences, roughly two fifths of them singletons. The chain is built from TRBV5-1 and TRBJ2-5, with a tentative D call TRBD1 (6 bases). TRBJ2-7 explains the end of the DNA better; the J call may be wrong. This TCR was sampled from a man younger than 30 in good health. The sample consisted of blood. In DNA, the CDR3 is TGCGCCAGCACTCCGGACAGAGATTACGACGAGCAGTACTTC. It translates to CASTPDRDYDEQYF.